A selection of T cell receptor beta chains follows, all from one sample in a study of cytomegalovirus exposure and HLA in healthy donors. Clones were sequenced by immunoSEQ multiplex PCR, and TCRdb holds only the in-frame ones, with some missing. The sample yields 150,000 to 200,000 clones, around 88% seen once. The sequenced material came from PBMCs. The receptors stem from a woman in her twenties or thirties in good health and CMV-seronegative. Each CDR3 is given with its conserved first and last residue. The D gene is left open where the match is weak. Size is omitted from some rows. Given values are once, few, many or a class for expanded clones.

few,.,TRBJ1-1,TRBV11-2,14,TGTGCCAGCACCACAGGGAGTCCGAACACTGAAGCTTTCTTT,CASTTGSPNTEAFF
once,TRBD1,TRBJ2-5,TRBV18,15,TGTGCCAGCTCACCGGGACAGGGGTCTAGAGAGACCCAGTACTTC,CASSPGQGSRETQYF
.,TRBD2,TRBJ2-1,TRBV10-2,15,TGCGCCAGCACCACTGGGCTAGCGGGAGGCGATGAGCAGTTCTTC,CASTTGLAGGDEQFF
.,TRBD1,TRBJ1-4,TRBV5-1,15,TGCGCCAGCAGCTTGTGGGGACAGAGGAATGAAAAACTGTTTTTT,CASSLWGQRNEKLFF
.,TRBD1,TRBJ1-2,TRBV5-5,15,TGTGCCAGCAGCTTATCCGGGACAGGGGTGGGTGGCTACACCTTC,CASSLSGTGVGGYTF
.,TRBD1,TRBJ1-2,TRBV19,11,TGTGCCAGTAGGATGGGACAGGGCTACACCTTC,CASRMGQGYTF
once,TRBD2,TRBJ2-1,TRBV5-6,18,TGTGCCAGCAGCTTGGTTTCTTCCGGGACTACCATCTACAATGAGCAGCTCTTC,CASSLVSSGTTIYNEQLF
.,TRBD1,TRBJ1-4,TRBV7-9,18,TGTGCCAGCGGCTTAGCGTCGGGACAGGGGCCAACTAATGAAAAACTGTTTTTT,CASGLASGQGPTNEKLFF
.,.,TRBJ1-1,TRBV11-2,14,TGTGCCAGCATTCAGGGACTCCAGGCCACTGAAGCTTTCTTT,CASIQGLQATEAFF
.,TRBD2,TRBJ2-5,TRBV10-2,13,TGCGCCAGCAGGGAACTAGCGGAGGAGACCCAGTACTTC,CASRELAEETQYF
.,.,TRBJ2-1,TRBV6-5,11,TGTGCCAGCAGATCCGGGACTCAGCAGTTCTTC,CASRSGTQQFF
.,.,TRBJ1-1,TRBV14,16,TGTGCCAGCAGCCGACGAGGGAGAAGCGGGGACACTGAAGCTTTCTTT,CASSRRGRSGDTEAFF
.,TRBD1,TRBJ2-2,TRBV29-1,13,TGCAGCGCCGACAGGGGTTACACCGGGGAGCTGTTTTTT,CSADRGYTGELFF
.,.,TRBJ2-7,TRBV27,13,TGTGCCAGCAGTTTTAGCGGAGGTACCGAGCAGTACTTC,CASSFSGGTEQYF
.,TRBD1,TRBJ2-7,TRBV7-2,15,TGTGCCAGCAGCCGCCGACAGGGAAACCACTACGAGCAGTACTTC,CASSRRQGNHYEQYF
.,.,TRBJ2-7,TRBV28,14,TGTGCCAGCAGGCCCCGAAACAGGGGGGGCGAGCAGTACTTC,CASRPRNRGGEQYF
.,.,TRBJ1-2,TRBV27,14,TGTGCCAGCAGTTTATCCAGTAATACCTATGGCTACACCTTC,CASSLSSNTYGYTF
once,TRBD1,TRBJ1-1,TRBV7-9,14,TGTGCCAGCAGCGAGGGGACAGGGTACACTGAAGCTTTCTTT,CASSEGTGYTEAFF
.,TRBD2,TRBJ2-1,TRBV29-1,16,TGCAGCCTTAGAGGTTTGACTAGCGGGAGGCCTAATGAGCAGTTCTTC,CSLRGLTSGRPNEQFF
.,TRBD1,TRBJ2-7,TRBV18,17,TGTGCCAGCTCACCGGGGCGCCCAGGGGGCGGCGGGCACGAGCAGTACTTC,CASSPGRPGGGGHEQYF
.,.,TRBJ1-2,TRBV18,14,TGTGCCAGCTCACCACCCGACAGCTCATGGGGCTACACCTTC,CASSPPDSSWGYTF
.,.,TRBJ2-7,TRBV11-2,15,TGTGCCAGCAGCTTCGACGGCCCTCACAGCTACGAGCAGTACTTC,CASSFDGPHSYEQYF
once,TRBD1,TRBJ1-6,TRBV19,15,TGTGCCAGTAGTATAGGAGGGACAGGGAAGACACCCCTCCACTTT,CASSIGGTGKTPLHF
.,.,TRBJ2-7,TRBV6-1,12,TGTGCCACCGGAGGCCGTAGCTCCGAGCAGTACTTC,CATGGRSSEQYF
.,.,TRBJ2-5,TRBV28,16,TGTGCCAGCAGTTCCCTCTTGCAGGGCGGAAGGGAGACCCAGTACTTC,CASSSLLQGGRETQYF
once,TRBD1,TRBJ2-2,TRBV28,14,TGTGCCAGCAGTTCCAACAGGGGCACCGGGGAGCTGTTTTTT,CASSSNRGTGELFF
few,TRBD1,TRBJ2-7,TRBV2,13,TGTGCCAGCCTTGGACAGGGGGAATACGAGCAGTACTTC,CASLGQGEYEQYF
.,TRBD2,TRBJ2-7,TRBV9,15,TGTGCCAGCAGCGTGCCCCGGACTAGCGTCCACGAGCAGTACTTC,CASSVPRTSVHEQYF
.,TRBD2,TRBJ2-3,TRBV5-1,18,TGCGCCAGCAGCTACCCCCAGGGACTAGCGGCGAGCACAGATACGCAGTATTTT,CASSYPQGLAASTDTQYF
.,TRBD1,TRBJ2-1,TRBV2,15,TGTGCCAGCAGTGATACAGGGGGATCCTACAATGAGCAGTTCTTC,CASSDTGGSYNEQFF
.,TRBD2,TRBJ2-3,TRBV7-8,16,TGTGCCAGCAGCTTAGCCACCCGGGGGGAGGGGGATACGCAGTATTTT,CASSLATRGEGDTQYF
.,.,TRBJ1-2,TRBV5-1,16,TGCGCCAGCAGCCTGGGCCTACTGGTAGAGGACTATGGCTACACCTTC,CASSLGLLVEDYGYTF
.,TRBD1,TRBJ2-3,TRBV7-3,15,TGTGCCAGCAGCTTAGGGACAGGGCTCACAGATACGCAGTATTTT,CASSLGTGLTDTQYF
.,.,TRBJ2-1,TRBV27,16,TGTGCCAGCAGTTTATCGGTCGGGATAAGCGTCAATGAGCAGTTCTTC,CASSLSVGISVNEQFF
.,TRBD2,TRBJ2-1,TRBV11-2,16,TGTGCCAGCAGTTCAAACCGGGGAGGGCCCTACAATGAGCAGTTCTTC,CASSSNRGGPYNEQFF
.,.,TRBJ2-3,TRBV5-1,13,TGCGCCAGCAGCACGGGACTGTCCGATACGCAGTATTTT,CASSTGLSDTQYF
.,TRBD2,TRBJ2-7,TRBV7-6,15,TGTGCCAGCAGTCCCGGGGCGGGGGTACAATACGAGCAGTACTTC,CASSPGAGVQYEQYF
.,.,TRBJ1-1,TRBV30,13,TGTGCCTGCCTGCGGGGGGGTGGAGTTGAAGCTTTCTTT,CACLRGGGVEAFF
.,TRBD2,TRBJ2-1,TRBV14,14,TGTGCCAGCAGCCAAGCGAATTTGTGGGAGGGGCAGTTCTTC,CASSQANLWEGQFF
once,TRBD1,TRBJ2-5,TRBV25-1,13,TGTGCCAGCCGAGGGACAGGGTCGGAGACCCAGTACTTC,CASRGTGSETQYF
once,.,TRBJ2-1,TRBV7-3,13,TGTGCCAGCAGCTCCCGACTTAACAATGAGCAGTTCTTC,CASSSRLNNEQFF
.,.,TRBJ2-5,TRBV11-2,11,TGTGCCAGCAGCTCCCTGGAGACCCAGTACTTC,CASSSLETQYF
.,TRBD2,TRBJ2-3,TRBV2,15,TGTGCCAGCAACTTGGGACTAGCGGGCACAGATACGCAGTATTTT,CASNLGLAGTDTQYF
.,.,TRBJ2-3,TRBV2,11,TGTGCCAGCAGGCGGGCGGGGACGCAGTATTTT,CASRRAGTQYF
.,TRBD1,TRBJ1-1,TRBV6-5,15,TGTGCCAGCAGTCGGACAGGGGGGACGGCAGCTGAAGCTTTCTTT,CASSRTGGTAAEAFF
.,.,TRBJ2-1,TRBV9,14,TGTGCCAGCAAGAACGGGAGAGGGAACAATGAGCAGTTCTTC,CASKNGRGNNEQFF
.,TRBD1,TRBJ2-2,TRBV2,17,TGTGCCAGCAGCCGGGACAGGCCTAACTGGGACACCGGGGAGCTGTTTTTT,CASSRDRPNWDTGELFF
.,.,TRBJ1-2,TRBV18,14,TGTGCCAGCTCACCGTTCAGTCCCGGGGAGAGCTACACCTTC,CASSPFSPGESYTF
.,TRBD2,TRBJ2-1,TRBV19,15,TGTGCCAGTAGTATTTTAGCGGGACAATACAATGAGCAGTTCTTC,CASSILAGQYNEQFF
.,.,TRBJ2-5,TRBV5-1,14,TGCGCCAGCAGCTTGGGGAGAACCCAAGAGACCCAGTACTTC,CASSLGRTQETQYF